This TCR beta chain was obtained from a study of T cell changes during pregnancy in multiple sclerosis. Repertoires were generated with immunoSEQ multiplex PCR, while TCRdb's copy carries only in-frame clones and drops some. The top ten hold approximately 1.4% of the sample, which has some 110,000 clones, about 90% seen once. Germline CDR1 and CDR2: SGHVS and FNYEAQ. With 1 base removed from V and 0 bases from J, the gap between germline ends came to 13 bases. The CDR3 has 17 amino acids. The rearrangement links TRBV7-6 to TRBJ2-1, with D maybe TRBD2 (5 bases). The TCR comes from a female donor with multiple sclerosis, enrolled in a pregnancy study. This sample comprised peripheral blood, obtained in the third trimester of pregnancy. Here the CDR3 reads CASSLELATSSYNEQFF. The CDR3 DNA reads TGTGCCAGCAGCTTAGAGCTCGCAACTAGCTCCTACAATGAGCAGTTCTTC. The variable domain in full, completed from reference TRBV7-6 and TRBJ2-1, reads GAGVSQSPRYKVTKRGQDVALRCDPISGHVSLYWYRQALGQGPEFLTYFNYEAQQDKSGLPNDRFSAERPEGSISTLTIQRTEQRDSAMYRCASSLELATSSYNEQFFGPGTRLTVL.